This T cell receptor (beta chain) is from a study of CD8 T cells in Susac syndrome. Study background: Among the Susac syndrome patients sequenced, five or six had active disease and roughly 8 were in remission.

V shed 5 bases, J shed 0 bases, and the junction held 10 bases outside the gene matches. There are 16 residues in the CDR3. The germline V gene has CDR1 SGHAT and CDR2 FQNNGV. RNA, at about 0.45 to 1 ug, was reverse transcribed with random hexamers. TCRdb used MiXCR to reprocess the immunoSEQ multiplex PCR reads, holding one entry per CDR3 protein. Of 67,000 or so distinct CDR3 sequences listed, 90% to 95% are singletons. TCR beta sequencing was performed on blood CD8+ and CD4+ T cells. Sequenced input: CD4+ T cells from PBMCs. The chain combines TRBV11-2 with TRBJ2-7, with 7 bases identical to TRBD1. The source is a human donor with Susac syndrome. CDR3 region: CASSLYTTGSSYEQYF. Written as DNA, the CDR3 is TGTGCCAGCAGCCTTTACACGACAGGGAGCTCCTACGAGCAGTACTTC.